This TCR beta chain was retrieved from a study of blood T cell repertoires in COVID-19. Study processing details: It was from reference gene primer amplification that nucleated cell counts were estimated. Clones were read by immunoSEQ multiplex PCR, and TCRdb kept only the in-frame ones, dropping some. The DNA gave D and trimming, while V, J and clone size come from that table. The sample yields about 260,000 clones, about 90% seen once. Germline V gene data show CDR1 as MNHNS and CDR2 as SASEGT. The V gene end was trimmed by 4 bases and the J gene end by 3 bases; junction bases not matched to a gene: 10. The CDR3 extends over 16 amino acids.

V and J are TRBV6-1 and TRBJ1-1, with 8 positions matching TRBD1. The sequencing sample was made of PBMCs or T cells enriched from blood (not recorded which). The clonotype was recovered from a man aged 50 or older who had been exposed to COVID-19. CDR3 DNA sequence: TGTGCCAGCAGTGGCTCACCCGGACAGGGTTACACTGAAGCTTTCTTT. Translating it yields CASSGSPGQGYTEAFF.